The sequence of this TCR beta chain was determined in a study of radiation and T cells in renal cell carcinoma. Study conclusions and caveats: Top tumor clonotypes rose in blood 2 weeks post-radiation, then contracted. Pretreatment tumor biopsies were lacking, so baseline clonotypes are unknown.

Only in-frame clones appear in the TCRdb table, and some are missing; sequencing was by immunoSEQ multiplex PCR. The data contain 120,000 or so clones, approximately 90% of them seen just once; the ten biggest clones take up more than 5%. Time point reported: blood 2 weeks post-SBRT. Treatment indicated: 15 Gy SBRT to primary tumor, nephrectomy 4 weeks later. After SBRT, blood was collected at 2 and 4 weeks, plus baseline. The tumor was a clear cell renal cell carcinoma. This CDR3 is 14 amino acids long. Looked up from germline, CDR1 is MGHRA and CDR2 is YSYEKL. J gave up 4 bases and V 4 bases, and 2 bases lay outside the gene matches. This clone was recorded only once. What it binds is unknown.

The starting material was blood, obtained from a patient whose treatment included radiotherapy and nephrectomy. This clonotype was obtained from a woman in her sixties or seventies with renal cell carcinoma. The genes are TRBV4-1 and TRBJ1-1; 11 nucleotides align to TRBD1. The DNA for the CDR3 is TGCGCCAGCAGCCTCGGGACAGGGGGCACTGAAGCTTTCTTT. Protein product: CASSLGTGGTEAFF.